This T cell receptor beta chain was obtained from a study of blood T cell repertoires in COVID-19. Repertoires were generated with immunoSEQ multiplex PCR, while TCRdb's copy carries only in-frame clones and drops some. In the table there are roughly 180,000 clones, more than 80% of which are singletons. Sequenced sample: peripheral blood. The clonotype comes from a woman aged 40 to 49 with COVID-19, enrolled during active disease.

CDR3: CASSRGSQETQYF. CDR3 DNA sequence: TGTGCCAGCAGTCGGGGGTCTCAAGAGACCCAGTACTTC. The chain combines TRBV25-1 with TRBJ2-5, with a tentative D call TRBD2 (6 bases). The germline V gene encodes CDR1 MGHDK and CDR2 SYGVNS. V was pared by 5 bases and J by 2 bases, with 9 bases between. The CDR3 spans 13 residues.